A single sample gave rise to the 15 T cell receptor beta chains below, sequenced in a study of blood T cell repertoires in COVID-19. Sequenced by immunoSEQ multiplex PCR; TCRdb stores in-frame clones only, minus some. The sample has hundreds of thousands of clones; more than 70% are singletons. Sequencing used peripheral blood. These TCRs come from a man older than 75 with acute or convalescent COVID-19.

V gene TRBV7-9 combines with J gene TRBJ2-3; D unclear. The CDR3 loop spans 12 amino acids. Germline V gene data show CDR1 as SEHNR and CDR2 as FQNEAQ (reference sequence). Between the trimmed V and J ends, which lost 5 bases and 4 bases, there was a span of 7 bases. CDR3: CASSTAADTQYF. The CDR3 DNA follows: TGTGCCAGCAGCACAGCCGCAGATACGCAGTATTTT.

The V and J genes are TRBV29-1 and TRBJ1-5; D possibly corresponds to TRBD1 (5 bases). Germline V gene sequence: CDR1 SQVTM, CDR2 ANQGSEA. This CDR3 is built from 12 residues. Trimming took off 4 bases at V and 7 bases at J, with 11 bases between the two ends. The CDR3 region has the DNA TGCAGCGTTGCGGGGGTTGGGCAGCCCCAGCATTTT. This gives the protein CSVAGVGQPQHF.

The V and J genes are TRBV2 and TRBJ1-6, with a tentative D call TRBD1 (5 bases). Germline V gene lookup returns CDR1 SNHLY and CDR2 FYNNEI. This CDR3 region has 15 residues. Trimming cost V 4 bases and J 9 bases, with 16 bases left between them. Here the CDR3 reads CASSGDAGRGSPLHF. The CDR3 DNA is TGTGCCAGCAGTGGTGATGCAGGGCGAGGTTCACCCCTCCACTTT.

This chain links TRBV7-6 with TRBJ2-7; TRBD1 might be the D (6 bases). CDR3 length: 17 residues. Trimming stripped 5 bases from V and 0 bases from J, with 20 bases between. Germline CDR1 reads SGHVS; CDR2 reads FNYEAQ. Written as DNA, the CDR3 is TGTGCCAGCAGCCCACGACCCGGACAGCAAAGCTCCTACGAGCAGTACTTC. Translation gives CASSPRPGQQSSYEQYF.

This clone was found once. The CDR3 coding sequence is TGTGCCAGCAGTTTCGCAGGGGGCAGGGGTTCACCCCTCCACTTT. This encodes CASSFAGGRGSPLHF. V usage is TRBV7-8 and J usage is TRBJ1-6; 8 bases are a match to TRBD1. This CDR3 is built from 15 residues. Germline loops: CDR1 SGHVS, CDR2 FQNEAQ. The J segment lost 9 bases and the V segment lost 6 bases, leaving 10 bases of the junction unmatched.

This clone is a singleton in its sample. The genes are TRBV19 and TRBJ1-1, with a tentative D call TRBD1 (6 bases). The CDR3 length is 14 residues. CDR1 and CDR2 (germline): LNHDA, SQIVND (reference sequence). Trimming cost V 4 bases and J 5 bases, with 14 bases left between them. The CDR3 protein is CASSKGGGPTEAFF. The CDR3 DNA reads TGTGCCAGTAGTAAGGGGGGGGGCCCGACTGAAGCTTTCTTT.

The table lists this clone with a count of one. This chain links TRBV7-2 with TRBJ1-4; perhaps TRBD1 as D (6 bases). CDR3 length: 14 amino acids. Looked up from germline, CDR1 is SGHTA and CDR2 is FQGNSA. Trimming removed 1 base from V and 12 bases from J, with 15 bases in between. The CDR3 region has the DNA TGTGCCAGCAGCTTAGTTGGGGGCCGGGTGGAACTGTTTTTT. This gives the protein CASSLVGGRVELFF.

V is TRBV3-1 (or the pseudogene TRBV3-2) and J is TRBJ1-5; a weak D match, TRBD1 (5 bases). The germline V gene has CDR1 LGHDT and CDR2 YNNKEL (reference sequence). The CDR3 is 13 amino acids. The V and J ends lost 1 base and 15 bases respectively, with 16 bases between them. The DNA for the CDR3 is TGTGCCAGCAGCCAAGCGGTGAACAGGAGGGTGCATTTT. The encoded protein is CASSQAVNRRVHF.

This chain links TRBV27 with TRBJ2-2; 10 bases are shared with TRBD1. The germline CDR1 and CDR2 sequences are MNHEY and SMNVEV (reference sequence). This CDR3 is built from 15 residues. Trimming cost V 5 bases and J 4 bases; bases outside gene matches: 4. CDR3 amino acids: CASSPGTGVTGELFF. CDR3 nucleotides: TGTGCCAGCAGTCCGGGGACAGGGGTCACCGGGGAGCTGTTTTTT.

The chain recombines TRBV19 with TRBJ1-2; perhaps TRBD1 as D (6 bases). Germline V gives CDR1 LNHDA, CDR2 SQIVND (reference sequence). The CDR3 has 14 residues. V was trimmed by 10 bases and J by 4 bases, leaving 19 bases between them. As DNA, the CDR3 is TGTGCCACTAATCCGGGACAATGGGGCTATGGCTACACCTTC. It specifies CATNPGQWGYGYTF. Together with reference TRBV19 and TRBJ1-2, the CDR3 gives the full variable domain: DGGITQSPKYLFRKEGQNVTLSCEQNLNHDAMYWYRQDPGQGLRLIYYSQIVNDFQKGDIAEGYSVSREKKESFPLTVTSAQKNPTAFYLCATNPGQWGYGYTFGSGTRLTVV.

The CDR3 DNA sequence: TGTGCCAGCAGCTCCACGGTCCCCGGGTTGGATACGCAGTATTTT. Translated: CASSSTVPGLDTQYF. The chain recombines TRBV7-9 with TRBJ2-3; D remains ambiguous. V was clipped by 4 bases and J by 6 bases, with 17 bases between them. In germline, CDR1 is SEHNR, CDR2 FQNEAQ (reference sequence). CDR3 length: 15 residues.

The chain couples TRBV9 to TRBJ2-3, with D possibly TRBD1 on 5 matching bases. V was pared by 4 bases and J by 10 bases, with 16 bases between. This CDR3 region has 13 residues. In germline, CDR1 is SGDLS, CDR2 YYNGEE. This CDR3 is CASSPASGLAQYF. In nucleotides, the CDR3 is TGTGCCAGCAGCCCAGCCTCAGGGCTGGCGCAGTATTTT.

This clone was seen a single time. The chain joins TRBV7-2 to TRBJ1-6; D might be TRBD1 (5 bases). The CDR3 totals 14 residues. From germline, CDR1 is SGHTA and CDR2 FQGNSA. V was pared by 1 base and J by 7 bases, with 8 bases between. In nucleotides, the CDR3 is TGTGCCAGCAGCTTAGGGGGCCAAAATTCACCCCTCCACTTT. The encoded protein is CASSLGGQNSPLHF.

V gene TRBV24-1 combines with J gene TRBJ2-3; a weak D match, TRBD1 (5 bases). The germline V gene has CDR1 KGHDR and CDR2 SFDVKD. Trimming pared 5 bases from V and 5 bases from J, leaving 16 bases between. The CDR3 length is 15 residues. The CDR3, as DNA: TGTGCCACCAGTGGTACAGGATGGTTTGAAGATACGCAGTATTTT. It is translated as CATSGTGWFEDTQYF.

The CDR3 is CAAGTSGTDTQYF. The CDR3 coding sequence is TGTGCCGCCGGGACTAGCGGTACAGATACGCAGTATTTT. The chain links TRBV30 to TRBJ2-3; 11 bases are shared with TRBD2. This CDR3 spans 13 amino acids. Germline-derived CDR1 and CDR2 are GTSNPN and SVGIG (reference sequence). V shed 8 bases, J shed 3 bases, and the junction held 4 bases outside the gene matches. Full variable domain (missing parts from reference TRBV30 and TRBJ2-3): SQTIHQWPATLVQPVGSPLSLECTVEGTSNPNLYWYRQAAGRGLQLLFYSVGIGQISSEVPQNLSASRPQDRQFILSSKKLLLSDSGFYLCAAGTSGTDTQYFGPGTRLTVL.